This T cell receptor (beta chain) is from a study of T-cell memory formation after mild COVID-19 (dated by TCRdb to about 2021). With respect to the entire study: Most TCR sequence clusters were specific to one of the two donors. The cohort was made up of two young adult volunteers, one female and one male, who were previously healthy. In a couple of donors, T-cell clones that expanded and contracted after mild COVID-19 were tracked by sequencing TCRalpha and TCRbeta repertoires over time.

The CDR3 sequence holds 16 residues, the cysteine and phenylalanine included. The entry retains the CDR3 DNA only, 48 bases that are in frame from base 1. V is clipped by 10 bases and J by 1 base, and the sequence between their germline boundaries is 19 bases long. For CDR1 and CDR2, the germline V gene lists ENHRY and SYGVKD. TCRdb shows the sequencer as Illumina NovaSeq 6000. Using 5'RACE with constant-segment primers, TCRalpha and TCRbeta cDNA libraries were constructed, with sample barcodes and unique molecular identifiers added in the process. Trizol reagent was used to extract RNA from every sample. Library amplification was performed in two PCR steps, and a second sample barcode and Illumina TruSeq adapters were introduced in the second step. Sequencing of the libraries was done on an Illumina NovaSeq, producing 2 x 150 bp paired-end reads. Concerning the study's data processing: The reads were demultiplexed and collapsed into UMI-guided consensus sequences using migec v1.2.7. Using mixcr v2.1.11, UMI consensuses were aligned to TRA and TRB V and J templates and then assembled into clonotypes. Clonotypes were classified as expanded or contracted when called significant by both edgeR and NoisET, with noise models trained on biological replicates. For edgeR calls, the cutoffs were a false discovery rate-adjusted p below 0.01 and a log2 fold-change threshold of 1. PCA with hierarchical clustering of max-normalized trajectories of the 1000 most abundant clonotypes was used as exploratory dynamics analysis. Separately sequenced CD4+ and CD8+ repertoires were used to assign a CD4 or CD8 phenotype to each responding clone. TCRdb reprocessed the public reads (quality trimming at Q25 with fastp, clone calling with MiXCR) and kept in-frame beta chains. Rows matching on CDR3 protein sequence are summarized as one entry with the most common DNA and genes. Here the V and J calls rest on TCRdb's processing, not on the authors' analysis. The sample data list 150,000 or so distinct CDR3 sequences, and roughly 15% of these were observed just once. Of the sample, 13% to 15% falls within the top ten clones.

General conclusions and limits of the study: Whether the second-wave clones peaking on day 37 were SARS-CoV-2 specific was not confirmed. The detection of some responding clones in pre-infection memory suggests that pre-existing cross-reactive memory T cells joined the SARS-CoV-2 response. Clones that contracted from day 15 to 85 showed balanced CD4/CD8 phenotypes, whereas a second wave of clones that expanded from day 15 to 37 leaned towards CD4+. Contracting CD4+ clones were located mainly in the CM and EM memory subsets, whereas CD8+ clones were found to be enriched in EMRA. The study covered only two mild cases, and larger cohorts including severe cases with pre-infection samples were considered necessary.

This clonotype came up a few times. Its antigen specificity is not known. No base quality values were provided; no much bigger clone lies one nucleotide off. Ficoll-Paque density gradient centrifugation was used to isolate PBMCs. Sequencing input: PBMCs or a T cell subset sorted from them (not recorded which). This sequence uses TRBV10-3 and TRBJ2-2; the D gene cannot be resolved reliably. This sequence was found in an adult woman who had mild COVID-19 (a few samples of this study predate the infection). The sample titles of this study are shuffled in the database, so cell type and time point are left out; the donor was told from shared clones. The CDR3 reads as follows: CATTPAATGNTGELFF. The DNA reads TGTGCCACAACCCCGGCGGCCACGGGGAACACCGGGGAGCTGTTTTTT.